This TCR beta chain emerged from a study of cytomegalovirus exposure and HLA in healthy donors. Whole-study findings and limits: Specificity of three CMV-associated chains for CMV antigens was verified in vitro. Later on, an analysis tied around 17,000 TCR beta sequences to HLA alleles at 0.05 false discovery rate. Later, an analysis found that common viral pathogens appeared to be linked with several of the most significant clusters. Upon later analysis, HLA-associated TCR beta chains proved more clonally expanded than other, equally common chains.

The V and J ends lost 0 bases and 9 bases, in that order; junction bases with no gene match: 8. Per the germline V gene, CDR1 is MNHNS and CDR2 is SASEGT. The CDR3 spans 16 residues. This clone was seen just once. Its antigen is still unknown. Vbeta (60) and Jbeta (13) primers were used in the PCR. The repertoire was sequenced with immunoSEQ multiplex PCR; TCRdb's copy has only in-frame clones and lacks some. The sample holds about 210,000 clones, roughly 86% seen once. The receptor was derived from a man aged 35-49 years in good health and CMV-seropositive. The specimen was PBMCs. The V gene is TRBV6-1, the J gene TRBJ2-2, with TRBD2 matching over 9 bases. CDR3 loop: CASSEAGYSGGRELFF. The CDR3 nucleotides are TGTGCCAGCAGTGAAGCAGGGTACAGCGGGGGGCGGGAGCTGTTTTTT.